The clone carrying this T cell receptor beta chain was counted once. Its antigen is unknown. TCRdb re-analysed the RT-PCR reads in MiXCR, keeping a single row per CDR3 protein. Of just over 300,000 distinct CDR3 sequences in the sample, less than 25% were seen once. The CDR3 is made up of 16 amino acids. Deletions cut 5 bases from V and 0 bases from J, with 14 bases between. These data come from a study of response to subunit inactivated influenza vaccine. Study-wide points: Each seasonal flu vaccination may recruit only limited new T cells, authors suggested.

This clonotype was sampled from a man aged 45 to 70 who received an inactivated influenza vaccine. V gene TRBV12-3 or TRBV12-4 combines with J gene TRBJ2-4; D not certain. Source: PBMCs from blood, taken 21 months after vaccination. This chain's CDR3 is CASSPSNLLAKNIQYF. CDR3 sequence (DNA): TGTGCCAGCAGTCCCAGTAACTTACTAGCCAAAAACATTCAGTACTTC.